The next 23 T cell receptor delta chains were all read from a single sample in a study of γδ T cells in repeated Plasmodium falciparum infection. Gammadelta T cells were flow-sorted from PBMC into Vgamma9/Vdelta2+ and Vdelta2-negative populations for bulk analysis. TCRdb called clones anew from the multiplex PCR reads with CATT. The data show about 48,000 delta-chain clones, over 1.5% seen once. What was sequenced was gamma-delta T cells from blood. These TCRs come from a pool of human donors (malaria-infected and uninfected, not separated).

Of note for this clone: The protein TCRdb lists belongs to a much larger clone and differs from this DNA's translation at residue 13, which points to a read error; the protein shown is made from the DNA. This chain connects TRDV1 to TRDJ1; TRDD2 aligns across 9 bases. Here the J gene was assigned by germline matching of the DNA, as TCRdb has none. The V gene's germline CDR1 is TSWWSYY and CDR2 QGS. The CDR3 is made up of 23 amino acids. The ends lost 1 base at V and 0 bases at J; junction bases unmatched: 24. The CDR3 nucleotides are TGTGCTCTTGGGGAACATTGTTGTAGGCCTTCCTACCCCTACGGGGGATACACCGATAAACTCATCTTT. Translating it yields CALGEHCCRPSYPYGGYTDKLIF.

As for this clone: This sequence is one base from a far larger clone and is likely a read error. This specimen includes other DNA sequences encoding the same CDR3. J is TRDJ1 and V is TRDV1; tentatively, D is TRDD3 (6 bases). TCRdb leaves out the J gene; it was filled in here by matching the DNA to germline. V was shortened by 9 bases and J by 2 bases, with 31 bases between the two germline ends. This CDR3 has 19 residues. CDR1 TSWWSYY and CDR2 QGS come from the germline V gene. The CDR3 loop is CALGAGGIPWILRTDKLIF. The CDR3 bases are TGTGCTCTCGGAGCCGGAGGAATCCCGTGGATACTCCGAACCGATAAACTCATCTTT.

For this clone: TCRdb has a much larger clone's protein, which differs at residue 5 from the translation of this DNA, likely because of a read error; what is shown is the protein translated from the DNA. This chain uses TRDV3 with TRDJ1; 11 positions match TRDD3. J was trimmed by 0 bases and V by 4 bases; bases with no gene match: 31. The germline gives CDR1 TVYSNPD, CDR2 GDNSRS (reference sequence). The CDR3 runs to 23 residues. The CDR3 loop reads CASTKGLPTRWGIRFQNTDKLIF. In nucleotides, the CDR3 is TGTGCCTCTACTAAAGGCCTTCCTACACGGTGGGGGATACGCTTTCAGAACACCGATAAACTCATCTTT.

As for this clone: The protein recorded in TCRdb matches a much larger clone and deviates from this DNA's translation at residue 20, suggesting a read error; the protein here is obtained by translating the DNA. The CDR3 reads CALGVRRRPSFPRGYGGELTF. For the CDR3, the DNA is TGTGCTCTTGGGGTACGGAGAAGGCCTTCCTTTCCAAGGGGATACGGGGGGGAACTCACCTTT. The chain recombines TRDV1 with TRDJ1; 9 nucleotides line up with TRDD3. The CDR3 is made up of 21 amino acids. Germline V lookup: CDR1 TSWWSYY, CDR2 QGS.

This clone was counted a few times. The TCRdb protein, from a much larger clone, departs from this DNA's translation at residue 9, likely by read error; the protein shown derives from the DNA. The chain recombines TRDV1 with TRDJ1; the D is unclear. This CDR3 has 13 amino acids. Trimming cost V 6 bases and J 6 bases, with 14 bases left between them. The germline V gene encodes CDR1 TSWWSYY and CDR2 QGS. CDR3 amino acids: CALGINLVNKLIF. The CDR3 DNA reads TGTGCTCTTGGAATAAACCTGGTTAATAAACTCATCTTT.

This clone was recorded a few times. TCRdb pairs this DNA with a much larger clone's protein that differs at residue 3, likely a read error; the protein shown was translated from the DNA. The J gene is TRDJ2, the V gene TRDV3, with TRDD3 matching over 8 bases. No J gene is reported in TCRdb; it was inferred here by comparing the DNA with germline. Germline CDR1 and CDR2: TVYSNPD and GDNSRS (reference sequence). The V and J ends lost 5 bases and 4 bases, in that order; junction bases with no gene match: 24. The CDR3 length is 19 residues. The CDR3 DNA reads TGTGCCCCCCCCGAGCCGACTACTCAATACTGGGGGTCGACAGCACAACTCTTCTTT. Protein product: CAPPEPTTQYWGSTAQLFF.

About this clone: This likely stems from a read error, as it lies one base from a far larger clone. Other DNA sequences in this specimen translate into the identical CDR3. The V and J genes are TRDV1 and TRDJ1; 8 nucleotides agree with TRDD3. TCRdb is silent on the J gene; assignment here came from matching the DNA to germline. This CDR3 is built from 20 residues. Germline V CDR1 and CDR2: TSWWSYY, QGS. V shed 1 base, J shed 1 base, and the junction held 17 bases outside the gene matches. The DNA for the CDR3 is TGTGCTCTTGGGGAACCCAGCCCTCCCAAGTACTGGGGGCTCACCGATAAACTCATCTTT. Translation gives CALGEPSPPKYWGLTDKLIF.

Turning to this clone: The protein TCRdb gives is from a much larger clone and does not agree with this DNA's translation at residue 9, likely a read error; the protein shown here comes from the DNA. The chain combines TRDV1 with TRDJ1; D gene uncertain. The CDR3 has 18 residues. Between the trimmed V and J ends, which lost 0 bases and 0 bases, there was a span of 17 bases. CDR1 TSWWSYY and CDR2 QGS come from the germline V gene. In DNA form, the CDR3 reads TGTGCTCTTGGGGAACTAAAATGGGAGATGTCCGACACCGATAAACTCATCTTT. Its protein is CALGELKWEMSDTDKLIF.

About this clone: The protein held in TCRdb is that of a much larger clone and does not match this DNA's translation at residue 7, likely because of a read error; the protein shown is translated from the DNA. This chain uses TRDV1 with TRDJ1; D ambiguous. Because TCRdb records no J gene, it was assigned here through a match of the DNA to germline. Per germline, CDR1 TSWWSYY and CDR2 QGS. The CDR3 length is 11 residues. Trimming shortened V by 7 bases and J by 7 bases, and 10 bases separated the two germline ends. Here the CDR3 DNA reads TGTGCTCTTGACATTTTCGGTAAACTCATCTTT. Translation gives CALDIFGKLIF.

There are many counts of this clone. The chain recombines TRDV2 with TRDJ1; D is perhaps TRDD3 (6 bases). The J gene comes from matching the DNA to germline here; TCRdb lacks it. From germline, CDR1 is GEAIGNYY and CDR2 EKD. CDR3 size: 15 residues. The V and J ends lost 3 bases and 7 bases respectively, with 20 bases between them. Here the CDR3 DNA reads TGTGCCTGTGACGCTATACTGGGACACAAGGGTAAACTCATCTTT. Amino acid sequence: CACDAILGHKGKLIF.

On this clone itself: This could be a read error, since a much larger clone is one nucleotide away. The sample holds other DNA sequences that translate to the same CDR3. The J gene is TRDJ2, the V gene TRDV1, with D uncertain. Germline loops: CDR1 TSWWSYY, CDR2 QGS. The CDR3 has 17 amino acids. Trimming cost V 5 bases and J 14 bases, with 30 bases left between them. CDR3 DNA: TGTGCTCTTGGGCCTTGGCAGGGGCCCAGTAGGGAGGCCCAGCTCTTCTTT. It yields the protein CALGPWQGPSREAQLFF.

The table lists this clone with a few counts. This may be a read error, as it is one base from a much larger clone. CDR3 coding DNA: TGTGCTCTTGGGGATCCCATTTTCCCTGTACTGGGGGCCCTACTGACCGATAAACTCATCTTT. This sequence encodes CALGDPIFPVLGALLTDKLIF. The genes are TRDV1 and TRDJ1; 8 positions match TRDD3. Because TCRdb records no J gene, it was assigned here through a match of the DNA to germline. The CDR3 length is 21 residues. Germline lookup yields CDR1 TSWWSYY and CDR2 QGS. V shed 3 bases, J shed 2 bases, and the junction held 23 bases outside the gene matches.

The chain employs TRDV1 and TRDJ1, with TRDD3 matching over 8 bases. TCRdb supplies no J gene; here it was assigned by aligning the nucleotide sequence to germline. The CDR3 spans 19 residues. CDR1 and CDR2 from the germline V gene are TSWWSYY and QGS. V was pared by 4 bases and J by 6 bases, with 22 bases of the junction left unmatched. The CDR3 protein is CALGGLRSPLLGDTHKLIF. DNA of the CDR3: TGTGCTCTTGGGGGACTCAGGTCTCCCTTACTAGGGGATACCCATAAACTCATCTTT.

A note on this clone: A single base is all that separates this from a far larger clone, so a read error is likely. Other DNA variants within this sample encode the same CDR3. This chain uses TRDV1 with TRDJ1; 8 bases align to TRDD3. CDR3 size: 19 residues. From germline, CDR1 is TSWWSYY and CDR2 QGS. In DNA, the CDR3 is TGCGCTCTTGGGGAACATTACGTCTCGGGGGATATTGATACCGATAAACTCATCTTT. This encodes CALGEHYVSGDIDTDKLIF.

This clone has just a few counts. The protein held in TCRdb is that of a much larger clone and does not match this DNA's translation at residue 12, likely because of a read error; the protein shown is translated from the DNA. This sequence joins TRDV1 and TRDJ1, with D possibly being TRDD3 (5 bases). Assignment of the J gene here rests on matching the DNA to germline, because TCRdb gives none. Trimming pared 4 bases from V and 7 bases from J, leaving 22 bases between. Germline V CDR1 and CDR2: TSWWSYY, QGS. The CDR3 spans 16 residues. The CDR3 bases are TGTGCTCTTGGGGCTCCTGGCTGGGTAATCACCTGTAAACTCATCTTT. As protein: CALGAPGWVITCKLIF.

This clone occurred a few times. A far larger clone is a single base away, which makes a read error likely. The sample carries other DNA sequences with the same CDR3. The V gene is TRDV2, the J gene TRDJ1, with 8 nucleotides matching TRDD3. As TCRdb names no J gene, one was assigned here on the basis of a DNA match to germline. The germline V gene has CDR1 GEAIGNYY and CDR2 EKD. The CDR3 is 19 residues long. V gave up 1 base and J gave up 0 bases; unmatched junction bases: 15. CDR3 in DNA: TGTGCCTGTGACACGGTTTTACTGGGGGGAAAGGCGTACACCGATAAACTCATCTTT. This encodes CACDTVLLGGKAYTDKLIF.

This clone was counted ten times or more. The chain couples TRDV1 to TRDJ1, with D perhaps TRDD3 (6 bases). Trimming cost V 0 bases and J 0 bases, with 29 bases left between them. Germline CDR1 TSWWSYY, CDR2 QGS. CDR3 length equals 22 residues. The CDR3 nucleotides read TGTGCTCTTGGGGAACTAGGCCTACGGGGATGTGGGGGTCCCCTGTACACCGATAAACTCATCTTT. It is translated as CALGELGLRGCGGPLYTDKLIF.

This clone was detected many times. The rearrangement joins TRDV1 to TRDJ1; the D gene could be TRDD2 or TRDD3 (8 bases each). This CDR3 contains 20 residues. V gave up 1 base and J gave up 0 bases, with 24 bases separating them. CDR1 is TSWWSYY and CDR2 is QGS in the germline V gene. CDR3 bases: TGTGCTCTTGGGGAACCTTCCTACAGACACCTGGGGGACTACACCGATAAACTCATCTTT. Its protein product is CALGEPSYRHLGDYTDKLIF.

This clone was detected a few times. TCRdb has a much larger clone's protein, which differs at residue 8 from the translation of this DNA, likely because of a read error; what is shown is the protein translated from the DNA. CDR3 protein: CALGNGISTGGYEWFRTDKLIF. The CDR3 DNA is TGTGCTCTTGGAAACGGGATCTCTACTGGGGGATACGAGTGGTTCCGCACCGATAAACTCATCTTT. The V gene is TRDV1, the J gene TRDJ1; 13 bases line up with TRDD3. Matching the DNA to germline supplied the J gene, which TCRdb does not give. Germline V gene sequence: CDR1 TSWWSYY, CDR2 QGS. The CDR3 runs to 22 residues. V gave up 6 bases and J gave up 1 base; unmatched junction bases: 23.

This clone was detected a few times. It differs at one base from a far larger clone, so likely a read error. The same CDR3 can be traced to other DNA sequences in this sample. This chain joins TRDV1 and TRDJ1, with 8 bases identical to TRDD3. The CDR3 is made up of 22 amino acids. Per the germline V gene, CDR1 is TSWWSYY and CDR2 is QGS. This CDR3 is CALGEPNTARILGVLLPDKLIF. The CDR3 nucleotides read TGTGCTCTTGGGGAGCCCAATACAGCTCGGATACTGGGGGTCCTCCTGCCCGATAAGCTCATCTTT.

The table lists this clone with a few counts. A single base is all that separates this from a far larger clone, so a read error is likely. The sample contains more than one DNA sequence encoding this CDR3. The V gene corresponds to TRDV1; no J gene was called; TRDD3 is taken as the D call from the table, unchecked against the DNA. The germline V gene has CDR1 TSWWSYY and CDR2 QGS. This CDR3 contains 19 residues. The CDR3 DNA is TGTGCTCTTGGGGAACCGGGGTTCCTACGGTCTATAGACACCGATAAGCTCATCTTT. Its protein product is CALGEPGFLRSIDTDKLIF.

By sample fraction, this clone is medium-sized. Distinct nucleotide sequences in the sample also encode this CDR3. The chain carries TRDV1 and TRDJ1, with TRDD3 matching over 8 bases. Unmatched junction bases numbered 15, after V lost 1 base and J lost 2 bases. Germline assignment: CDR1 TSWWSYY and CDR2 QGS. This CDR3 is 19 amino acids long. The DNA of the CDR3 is TGTGCTCTTGGGGAACCAGCCTTCCCACCTTACTGGGGGACCGATAAACTCATCTTT. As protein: CALGEPAFPPYWGTDKLIF.

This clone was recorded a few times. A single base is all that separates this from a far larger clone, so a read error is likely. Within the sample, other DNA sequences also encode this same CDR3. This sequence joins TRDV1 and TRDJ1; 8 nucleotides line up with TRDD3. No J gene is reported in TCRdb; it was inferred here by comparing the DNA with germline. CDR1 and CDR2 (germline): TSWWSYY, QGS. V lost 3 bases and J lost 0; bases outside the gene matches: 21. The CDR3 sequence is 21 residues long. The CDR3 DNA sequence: TGTGCTCTTGGGGAGTTGGCCTTCCCGAATACTGGGGGCACTTACACCGATAAACTCATCTTT. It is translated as CALGELAFPNTGGTYTDKLIF.